The rows below give T cell receptor beta chains drawn from one sample of a study of beta chain features in type 1 diabetes. The assay was immunoSEQ multiplex PCR, and TCRdb's table has in-frame clones only and misses some. The sample holds 860,000 or so clones, 17% seen once. What was sequenced was naive CD4+ T cells from blood. All receptors come from a woman between 18 and 29 years old in good health. Both conserved end residues are part of each CDR3. A D gene is named only where the DNA matches it firmly. Not every row has a clone size; where given, it reads once, few, many or a size class.

CDR3 length: 14
J gene: TRBJ2-5
clone size: few
D gene: .
V gene: TRBV10-3
CDR3 DNA: TGTGCCATCAGTGAGAGGGGGGGCTGGGAGACCCAGTACTTC
CDR3 protein: CAISERGGWETQYF

CDR3 length: 14
J gene: TRBJ1-5
clone size: .
D gene: .
V gene: TRBV18
CDR3 DNA: TGTGCCAGCTCACCAAGCGGCTTCAATCAGCCCCAGCATTTT
CDR3 protein: CASSPSGFNQPQHF

CDR3 length: 20
J gene: TRBJ2-2
clone size: .
D gene: .
V gene: TRBV10-1
CDR3 DNA: TGCGCCAGCAACGATTGCTTACTGTCGGGGCAGGGGAGGAACACCGGGGAGCTGTTTTTT
CDR3 protein: CASNDCLLSGQGRNTGELFF

CDR3 length: 15
J gene: TRBJ2-5
clone size: .
D gene: TRBD1
V gene: TRBV4-1
CDR3 DNA: TGCGCCAGCAGCACCGGGACAGGGGTTCGGGAGACCCAGTACTTC
CDR3 protein: CASSTGTGVRETQYF

CDR3 length: 16
J gene: TRBJ1-1
clone size: few
D gene: TRBD1
V gene: TRBV18
CDR3 DNA: TGTGCCAGCTCACCTGGGGACAGAGCTGGAGGCACTGAAGCTTTCTTT
CDR3 protein: CASSPGDRAGGTEAFF

CDR3 length: 13
J gene: TRBJ2-3
clone size: .
D gene: .
V gene: TRBV19
CDR3 DNA: TGTGCCAGTAGTATAGGTGGGCCGGATACGCAGTATTTT
CDR3 protein: CASSIGGPDTQYF

CDR3 length: 13
J gene: TRBJ2-7
clone size: .
D gene: .
V gene: TRBV18
CDR3 DNA: TGTGCCAGCTCACCGCGACAGACCTACGAGCAGTACTTC
CDR3 protein: CASSPRQTYEQYF

CDR3 length: 15
J gene: TRBJ2-5
clone size: few
D gene: .
V gene: TRBV28
CDR3 DNA: TGTGCCAGCAGTTTCATCGGGGAGGCGTCGGAGACCCAGTACTTC
CDR3 protein: CASSFIGEASETQYF

CDR3 length: 15
J gene: TRBJ2-1
clone size: .
D gene: TRBD2
V gene: TRBV7-8
CDR3 DNA: TGTGCCAGCAGCTTAGGCGGGAGGGCCCTCAATGAGCAGTTCTTC
CDR3 protein: CASSLGGRALNEQFF

CDR3 length: 14
J gene: TRBJ2-2
clone size: .
D gene: .
V gene: TRBV18
CDR3 DNA: TGTGCCAGCTCAGAATCCGGGAACACCGGGGAGCTGTTTTTT
CDR3 protein: CASSESGNTGELFF

CDR3 length: 16
J gene: TRBJ2-3
clone size: .
D gene: TRBD1
V gene: TRBV5-1
CDR3 DNA: TGCGCCAGCAGCTTGGCCATCGGGACAGGGTCAGATACGCAGTATTTT
CDR3 protein: CASSLAIGTGSDTQYF

CDR3 length: 13
J gene: TRBJ2-3
clone size: .
D gene: .
V gene: TRBV2
CDR3 DNA: TGTGCCAGCAGTGAAGCGCTTTCAGATACGCAGTATTTT
CDR3 protein: CASSEALSDTQYF

CDR3 length: 16
J gene: TRBJ1-5
clone size: .
D gene: TRBD1
V gene: TRBV4-2
CDR3 DNA: TGTGCCAGCAGCCTCTCGAGGACAGGAGGCAATCAGCCCCAGCATTTT
CDR3 protein: CASSLSRTGGNQPQHF

CDR3 length: 14
J gene: TRBJ1-1
clone size: .
D gene: .
V gene: TRBV9
CDR3 DNA: TGTGCCAGCAGCGTAGGTTCCCCGAACACTGAAGCTTTCTTT
CDR3 protein: CASSVGSPNTEAFF

CDR3 length: 16
J gene: TRBJ2-1
clone size: few
D gene: TRBD2
V gene: TRBV11-2
CDR3 DNA: TGTGCCAGCAGTTCGTTGGGCGGGAGAAGGTACAATGAGCAGTTCTTC
CDR3 protein: CASSSLGGRRYNEQFF

CDR3 length: 14
J gene: TRBJ2-1
clone size: few
D gene: .
V gene: TRBV11-2
CDR3 DNA: TGTGCCAGCAGCTTAGATTTGGCTCTTAGTGAGCAGTTCTTC
CDR3 protein: CASSLDLALSEQFF

CDR3 length: 12
J gene: TRBJ2-7
clone size: .
D gene: .
V gene: TRBV2
CDR3 DNA: TGTGCCAGCAGCTCACAGGGCCTTTGGCAGTACTTC
CDR3 protein: CASSSQGLWQYF

CDR3 length: 15
J gene: TRBJ2-7
clone size: few
D gene: .
V gene: TRBV7-2
CDR3 DNA: TGTGCCAGCAGCCCAGGTTGGGCAGCCTCCTACGAGCAGTACTTC
CDR3 protein: CASSPGWAASYEQYF

CDR3 length: 15
J gene: TRBJ1-5
clone size: .
D gene: .
V gene: TRBV18
CDR3 DNA: TGTGCCAGCTCACCCAAGGGTCCCGCGGATCAGCCCCAGCATTTT
CDR3 protein: CASSPKGPADQPQHF

CDR3 length: 19
J gene: TRBJ1-2
clone size: few
D gene: .
V gene: TRBV18
CDR3 DNA: TGTGCCAGCTCACCACAGAACCACCCCTCAAAGGCGCATTCCTATGGCTACACCTTC
CDR3 protein: CASSPQNHPSKAHSYGYTF

CDR3 length: 16
J gene: TRBJ1-1
clone size: .
D gene: TRBD1
V gene: TRBV2
CDR3 DNA: TGTGCCAGCATGAGAACCGGGACAGGGGTTTTACGTGAAGCTTTCTTT
CDR3 protein: CASMRTGTGVLREAFF

CDR3 length: 13
J gene: TRBJ2-3
clone size: .
D gene: .
V gene: TRBV2
CDR3 DNA: TGTGCCAGCATTGTTGATTACACAGATACGCAGTATTTT
CDR3 protein: CASIVDYTDTQYF

CDR3 length: 11
J gene: TRBJ2-5
clone size: few
D gene: .
V gene: TRBV5-1
CDR3 DNA: TGCGCCAGCAGTTCGAGGGAGACCCAGTACTTC
CDR3 protein: CASSSRETQYF

CDR3 length: 16
J gene: TRBJ2-1
clone size: few
D gene: .
V gene: TRBV7-9
CDR3 DNA: TGTGCCAGCAGCGGTTATGAGGGCAAATCCCACAATGAGCAGTTCTTC
CDR3 protein: CASSGYEGKSHNEQFF

CDR3 length: 15
J gene: TRBJ1-5
clone size: .
D gene: .
V gene: TRBV19
CDR3 DNA: TGTGCCAGTAGTATTAAGCCGAAGAGGGATCAGCCCCAGCATTTT
CDR3 protein: CASSIKPKRDQPQHF

CDR3 length: 10
J gene: TRBJ2-7
clone size: .
D gene: .
V gene: TRBV20-1
CDR3 DNA: TGCAGTGCTAAAAATCACGAGCAGTACTTC
CDR3 protein: CSAKNHEQYF

CDR3 length: 13
J gene: TRBJ2-3
clone size: few
D gene: .
V gene: TRBV5-1
CDR3 DNA: TGCGCCAGCAGCTTGCCAACCACAGATACGCAGTATTTT
CDR3 protein: CASSLPTTDTQYF

CDR3 length: 15
J gene: TRBJ1-4
clone size: few
D gene: .
V gene: TRBV5-1
CDR3 DNA: TGCGCCAGCAGCTTTGTAGGGCAGGGGAATGAAAAACTGTTTTTT
CDR3 protein: CASSFVGQGNEKLFF

CDR3 length: 16
J gene: TRBJ2-1
clone size: few
D gene: TRBD2
V gene: TRBV5-4
CDR3 DNA: TGTGCCAGCCCTCCTCAACCCCTAGCGGGATTGAATGAGCAGTTCTTC
CDR3 protein: CASPPQPLAGLNEQFF

CDR3 length: 15
J gene: TRBJ1-4
clone size: .
D gene: TRBD1
V gene: TRBV25-1
CDR3 DNA: TGTGCCAGCAGTGAATTTTGGGCAGGGGGTGAAAAACTGTTTTTT
CDR3 protein: CASSEFWAGGEKLFF

CDR3 length: 21
J gene: TRBJ2-2
clone size: few
D gene: .
V gene: TRBV27
CDR3 DNA: TGTGCCAGCTCCGGGACTTGGAGCGGAGCTGGTCGGGGCGGGCGTACAGGGGAGCTGTTTTTT
CDR3 protein: CASSGTWSGAGRGGRTGELFF

CDR3 length: 15
J gene: TRBJ1-2
clone size: .
D gene: TRBD1
V gene: TRBV7-9
CDR3 DNA: TGTGCCAGCAGCAGAGCCGACAGGGGGAACTATGGCTACACCTTC
CDR3 protein: CASSRADRGNYGYTF

CDR3 length: 18
J gene: TRBJ2-2
clone size: .
D gene: TRBD2
V gene: TRBV28
CDR3 DNA: TGTGCCAGCAGTTTTCCTGGACTAGCGGGAGGGTTCACCGGGGAGCTGTTTTTT
CDR3 protein: CASSFPGLAGGFTGELFF

CDR3 length: 14
J gene: TRBJ1-5
clone size: few
D gene: .
V gene: TRBV6-5
CDR3 DNA: TGTGCCAGCAGTTACAATGGGGAGGCTCAGCCCCAGCATTTT
CDR3 protein: CASSYNGEAQPQHF

CDR3 length: 14
J gene: TRBJ2-1
clone size: .
D gene: TRBD2
V gene: TRBV9
CDR3 DNA: TGTGCCAGCAGCGTAGAAGCGGGAGAGGGTGAGCAGTTCTTC
CDR3 protein: CASSVEAGEGEQFF

CDR3 length: 14
J gene: TRBJ2-1
clone size: few
D gene: .
V gene: TRBV29-1
CDR3 DNA: TGCAGCGTTCTAGCGCCTTTATCCTACAATGAGCAGTTCTTC
CDR3 protein: CSVLAPLSYNEQFF

CDR3 length: 15
J gene: TRBJ1-2
clone size: .
D gene: .
V gene: TRBV4-2
CDR3 DNA: TGTGCCAGCAGCCAAGATCAGCCAGGGAACTATGGCTACACCTTC
CDR3 protein: CASSQDQPGNYGYTF

CDR3 length: 15
J gene: TRBJ1-2
clone size: few
D gene: .
V gene: TRBV10-3
CDR3 DNA: TGTGCCACTTCAGCCCCGCAGGGCCTTAACTATGGCTACACCTTC
CDR3 protein: CATSAPQGLNYGYTF

CDR3 length: 17
J gene: TRBJ2-1
clone size: .
D gene: TRBD1
V gene: TRBV10-3
CDR3 DNA: TGTGCCATCAGTGATACCCCGGCAGGGGGACGCTCCAATGAGCAGTTCTTC
CDR3 protein: CAISDTPAGGRSNEQFF

CDR3 length: 16
J gene: TRBJ2-7
clone size: .
D gene: .
V gene: TRBV28
CDR3 DNA: TGTGCCAGCAGTTTAGGAGGGGGGACCCTCTCCTACGAGCAGTACTTC
CDR3 protein: CASSLGGGTLSYEQYF

CDR3 length: 15
J gene: TRBJ2-5
clone size: few
D gene: .
V gene: TRBV15
CDR3 DNA: TGTGCCACCAGCAGAGTATACCGAGAACAAGAGACCCAGTACTTC
CDR3 protein: CATSRVYREQETQYF

CDR3 length: 14
J gene: TRBJ1-5
clone size: .
D gene: .
V gene: TRBV7-2
CDR3 DNA: TGTGCCAGCAGCTTACAGTATAGCAATCAGCCCCAGCATTTT
CDR3 protein: CASSLQYSNQPQHF

CDR3 length: 10
J gene: TRBJ1-4
clone size: few
D gene: .
V gene: TRBV2
CDR3 DNA: TGTGCCAGCGCTCGGGAAAAACTGTTTTTT
CDR3 protein: CASAREKLFF

CDR3 length: 13
J gene: TRBJ2-2
clone size: .
D gene: .
V gene: TRBV10-3
CDR3 DNA: TGTGCCATCAGTGAGGTTAACACCGGGGAGCTGTTTTTT
CDR3 protein: CAISEVNTGELFF

CDR3 length: 16
J gene: TRBJ2-3
clone size: .
D gene: .
V gene: TRBV4-3
CDR3 DNA: TGCGCCAGCAGCCAAAGCTATTCTAGCGGCACAGATACGCAGTATTTT
CDR3 protein: CASSQSYSSGTDTQYF

CDR3 length: 13
J gene: TRBJ2-1
clone size: .
D gene: TRBD1
V gene: TRBV15
CDR3 DNA: TGTGCCACCAGCAGTGGACAGGCCCTGTGGCAGTTCTTC
CDR3 protein: CATSSGQALWQFF

CDR3 length: 13
J gene: TRBJ2-7
clone size: few
D gene: .
V gene: TRBV11-2
CDR3 DNA: TGTGCCAGCAGCTTAGACAGTATCTACGAGCAGTACTTC
CDR3 protein: CASSLDSIYEQYF

CDR3 length: 13
J gene: TRBJ1-4
clone size: .
D gene: .
V gene: TRBV5-5
CDR3 DNA: TGTGCCAGCAGCTTGGCCGTCGCCGAAAAACTGTTTTTT
CDR3 protein: CASSLAVAEKLFF

CDR3 length: 12
J gene: TRBJ2-5
clone size: .
D gene: .
V gene: TRBV6-5
CDR3 DNA: TGTGCCAGCAGCAACAGAGAAGAGACCCAGTACTTC
CDR3 protein: CASSNREETQYF

CDR3 length: 16
J gene: TRBJ2-1
clone size: few
D gene: TRBD2
V gene: TRBV5-1
CDR3 DNA: TGCGCCAGCAGCTTGGGGGGACTAGCCCCCTACAATGAGCAGTTCTTC
CDR3 protein: CASSLGGLAPYNEQFF

CDR3 length: 16
J gene: TRBJ2-1
clone size: .
D gene: TRBD2
V gene: TRBV18
CDR3 DNA: TGTGCCAGCTCACCCGCGACTAGCGGGAGGATATATGAGCAGTTCTTC
CDR3 protein: CASSPATSGRIYEQFF

CDR3 length: 15
J gene: TRBJ2-5
clone size: .
D gene: TRBD1
V gene: TRBV9
CDR3 DNA: TGTGCCAGCAGCCCTTTCGCGACAGGGCGGGAGACCCAGTACTTC
CDR3 protein: CASSPFATGRETQYF

CDR3 length: 14
J gene: TRBJ2-4
clone size: few
D gene: TRBD1
V gene: TRBV9
CDR3 DNA: TGTGCCAGCAGCCCGGGACAGCTAAGAAACATTCAGTACTTC
CDR3 protein: CASSPGQLRNIQYF

CDR3 length: 11
J gene: TRBJ2-7
clone size: .
D gene: .
V gene: TRBV28
CDR3 DNA: TGTGCCAGCACCCAAGGGCGTGAGCAGTACTTC
CDR3 protein: CASTQGREQYF

CDR3 length: 15
J gene: TRBJ1-2
clone size: .
D gene: TRBD1
V gene: TRBV4-3
CDR3 DNA: TGCGCCAGCAGCCAAGACCCCGCAGGGGGCCGCGGCTACACCTTC
CDR3 protein: CASSQDPAGGRGYTF

CDR3 length: 13
J gene: TRBJ2-5
clone size: few
D gene: .
V gene: TRBV19
CDR3 DNA: TGTGCCAGTAGCCCAAGCTTAGGTGGGACCCAGTACTTC
CDR3 protein: CASSPSLGGTQYF